This T cell receptor beta chain was captured in a study of beta chain features in type 1 diabetes. This clone was detected a few times. Its specificity is not known. General study results and limits: In patients and controls equally, PCR might favor templates that are shorter. Researchers reported that naive, central memory and Treg TCRB repertoires appeared more similar in patients than in healthy donors. In all four CD4+ subsets, TCRB CDR3 length was significantly, moderately reduced in type 1 diabetes.

The study reverse transcribed the entire isolated RNA, so it sequenced expressed TCRB transcripts. Using immunoSEQ multiplex PCR, the repertoire was profiled, and TCRdb retains in-frame clones only, with some absent. The profile shows 600,000 to 700,000 clones, roughly 13% of them singletons. Using CD45RO/CCR7/CD25/CD127/CD95/CD27, CD4+ naive, central memory, regulatory and stem cell-like memory cells were sorted. Purity above 95% was achieved in all sorted populations. Germline assignment: CDR1 KGHSY and CDR2 FQNENV. V dropped 8 bases and J dropped 5 bases, with 24 bases sitting between them. The CDR3 consists of 16 residues.

The genes are TRBV16 and TRBJ1-1, with D perhaps TRBD1 (6 bases). The source of this sequence is a man aged 18 to 29 with type 1 diabetes. Sequenced material: naive CD4+ T cells from blood. CDR3 DNA: TGTGCCAGCCGGTTTGCCCCGACAGGATGGGGGACTGAAGCTTTCTTT. This gives the protein CASRFAPTGWGTEAFF.